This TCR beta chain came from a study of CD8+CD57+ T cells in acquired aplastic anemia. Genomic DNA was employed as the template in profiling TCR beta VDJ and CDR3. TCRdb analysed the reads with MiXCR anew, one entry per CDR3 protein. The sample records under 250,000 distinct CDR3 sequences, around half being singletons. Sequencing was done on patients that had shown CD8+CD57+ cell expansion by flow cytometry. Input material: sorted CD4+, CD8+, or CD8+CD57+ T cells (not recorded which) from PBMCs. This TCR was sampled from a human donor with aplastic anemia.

The CDR3 here is CASRGQGGSNQPQHF. The CDR3, as DNA: TGTGCCAGCAGGGGACAGGGGGGTAGCAATCAGCCCCAGCATTTT. The chain is built from TRBV28 and TRBJ1-5, with 11 bases aligning to TRBD1. V was clipped by 6 bases and J by 0 bases; unmatched bases: 1. From germline, CDR1 is MDHEN and CDR2 SYDVKM. The CDR3 has 15 amino acids.